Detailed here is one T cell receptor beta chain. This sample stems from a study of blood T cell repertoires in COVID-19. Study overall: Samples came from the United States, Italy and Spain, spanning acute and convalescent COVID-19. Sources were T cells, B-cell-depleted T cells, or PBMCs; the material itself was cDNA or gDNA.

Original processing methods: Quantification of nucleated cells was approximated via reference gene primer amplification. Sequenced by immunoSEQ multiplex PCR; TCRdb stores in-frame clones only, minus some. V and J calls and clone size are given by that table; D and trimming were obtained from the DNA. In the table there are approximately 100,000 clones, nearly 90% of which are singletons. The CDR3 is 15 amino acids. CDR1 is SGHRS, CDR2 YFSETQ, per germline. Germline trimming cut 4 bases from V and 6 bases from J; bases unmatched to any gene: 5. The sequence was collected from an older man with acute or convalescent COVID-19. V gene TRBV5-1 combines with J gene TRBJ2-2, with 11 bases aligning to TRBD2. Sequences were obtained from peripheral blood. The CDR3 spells CASSMTSGEAGELFF. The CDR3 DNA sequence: TGCGCCAGCAGCATGACTAGCGGGGAGGCCGGGGAGCTGTTTTTT.